The 29 T cell receptor beta chains given below trace back to one sample, sequenced in a study of cytomegalovirus exposure and HLA in healthy donors. Primers for the PCR totalled 60 Vbeta and 13 Jbeta. Produced via immunoSEQ multiplex PCR; TCRdb's table is partial and in-frame only. The sample holds 35,000 to 55,000 clones; 55% to 75% are singletons and the top ten take around 12%. Sequences were obtained from PBMCs. The receptors come from a man aged 55-75 years in good health and CMV-seropositive.

This clone was seen once. The germline gene is not matched at one end of the junction; a read error may be the cause. The chain combines TRBV6-5 with TRBJ2-7; weak D call: TRBD2 (5 bases). This CDR3 spans 16 amino acids. Per the germline V gene, CDR1 is MNHEY and CDR2 is SVGAGI. The CDR3 protein is CASSYSALGSSYGQYF. DNA of the CDR3: TGTGCCAGCAGTTACTCGGCACTAGGGTCTTCCTACGGGCAGTACTTC.

The chain couples TRBV5-1 to TRBJ2-5; the D gene is possibly TRBD2 (5 bases). The DNA matches TRBJ2-7 better at its end, which makes the J call doubtful. Germline lookup yields CDR1 SGHRS and CDR2 YFSETQ. The CDR3 is made up of 16 amino acids. CDR3 loop: CASSPGLVLSSYEQYF. CDR3 in DNA: TGCGCCAGCAGTCCGGGGTTGGTACTGAGCTCCTACGAGCAGTACTTC.

The chain recombines TRBV11-2 with TRBJ2-6; possible D gene TRBD2, 5 bases. The germline V and J ends were trimmed by 4 bases and 1 base, with 8 bases remaining between them. The CDR3 has 15 amino acids. Germline V CDR1 and CDR2: SGHAT, FQNNGV. CDR3 sequence (DNA): TGTGCCAGCAGCTCCCAGCGGTCTGGGGCCAACGTCCTGACTTTC. This gives the protein CASSSQRSGANVLTF.

There are a few counts of this clone. The chain couples TRBV4-3 to TRBJ2-7; 9 positions match TRBD1. Germline V gives CDR1 LGHNA, CDR2 YSLEER. After removal of 0 bases from V and 0 bases from J, the junction contained 3 bases not matched to a gene. CDR3 length: 16 residues. Here the CDR3 reads CASSQDPGQGSYEQYF. The CDR3 coding sequence is TGCGCCAGCAGCCAAGACCCGGGACAGGGCTCCTACGAGCAGTACTTC.

The chain carries TRBV7-2 and TRBJ2-3; D call uncertain. The germline gives CDR1 SGHTA, CDR2 FQGNSA. This CDR3 is 12 amino acids long. V lost 5 bases, J lost 6 bases, and 9 bases lay in between. CDR3 residues: CASSQATDTQYF. For the CDR3, the DNA is TGTGCCAGCAGCCAAGCAACCGATACGCAGTATTTT.

The table lists this clone with a few counts. V and J are TRBV7-3 and TRBJ1-1; a possible D gene is TRBD1 (5 bases). This CDR3 has 13 amino acids. V lost 0 bases to trimming and J lost 5 bases, with 7 bases between them. Looked up from germline, CDR1 is SGHTA and CDR2 is FQGTGA. The CDR3, as DNA: TGTGCCAGCAGCTTAACCCCAGGGACTGAAGCTTTCTTT. Protein: CASSLTPGTEAFF.

V usage is TRBV30 and J usage is TRBJ1-2, with D perhaps TRBD1 (5 bases). Germline V gene data show CDR1 as GTSNPN and CDR2 as SVGIG (reference sequence). The CDR3 extends over 14 amino acids. Trimming took 1 base from V and 4 from J, leaving 13 bases between them. The CDR3 protein is CAWSGPQATYGYTF. The CDR3 DNA reads as TGTGCCTGGAGTGGGCCACAGGCCACCTATGGCTACACCTTC.

This clone turned up a few times. The chain combines TRBV7-9 with TRBJ1-1, with D hard to call. Trimming cost V 5 bases and J 3 bases, with 10 bases left between them. CDR3 length equals 13 residues. Germline V gives CDR1 SEHNR, CDR2 FQNEAQ (reference sequence). CDR3 sequence (DNA): TGTGCCAGCAGCACAACCCGGGACACTGAAGCTTTCTTT. It encodes CASSTTRDTEAFF.

This clone has only a few counts. The rearrangement joins TRBV4-2 to TRBJ1-3, with 7 nucleotides matching TRBD1. Trimming at V came to 0 bases and at J to 2 bases, leaving 1 base not matched to a gene. CDR3 size: 15 residues. Germline V gene sequence: CDR1 LGHNA, CDR2 YNFKEQ. This CDR3 reads CASSQEDRAGNTIYF. DNA for the CDR3: TGTGCCAGCAGCCAAGAAGACAGGGCTGGAAACACCATATATTTT.

This clone was found a few times. The chain combines TRBV5-6 with TRBJ1-5; D remains ambiguous. Trimming stripped 6 bases from V and 1 base from J, with 14 bases between. Per the germline V gene, CDR1 is SGHDT and CDR2 is YYEEEE. CDR3 length equals 15 residues. The CDR3 region has the DNA TGTGCCAGCAACATCCCCCCAAGAAGCAATCAGCCCCAGCATTTT. This translates into CASNIPPRSNQPQHF.

The rearrangement joins TRBV19 to TRBJ1-1, with 7 bases fitting TRBD1. Germline V gene data show CDR1 as LNHDA and CDR2 as SQIVND (reference sequence). The CDR3 runs 18 residues. V was clipped by 5 bases and J by 0 bases; unmatched bases: 15. The CDR3 here is CASSPQTGTALVNTEAFF. CDR3 DNA sequence: TGTGCCAGTAGTCCCCAAACCGGGACAGCTCTCGTGAACACTGAAGCTTTCTTT.

As DNA, the CDR3 is TGTGCCAGCAGTTGGGGACTAGCGGGAGACTACGAGCAGTACTTC. It translates to CASSWGLAGDYEQYF. The chain couples TRBV6-6 to TRBJ2-7, with 14 bases fitting TRBD2. J was trimmed by 3 bases and V by 4 bases; bases with no gene match: 2. Germline loops: CDR1 MNHNY, CDR2 SVGAGI (reference sequence). The CDR3 is made up of 15 amino acids.

A few counts support this clone. This rearrangement joins TRBV19 to TRBJ1-5; D is possibly TRBD1 (6 bases). The CDR3 spans 15 residues. Per the germline V gene, CDR1 is LNHDA and CDR2 is SQIVND (reference sequence). The V end was cut by 5 bases, the J end by 4 bases, with 15 bases between. This chain's CDR3 is CASSESGTLNQPQHF. The CDR3 bases are TGTGCCAGTAGTGAATCCGGGACACTTAATCAGCCCCAGCATTTT.

CDR3 residues: CASRPTSGSSQETQYF. In DNA, the CDR3 is TGCGCCAGCAGACCCACTAGCGGGAGTAGTCAAGAGACCCAGTACTTC. This chain links TRBV5-1 with TRBJ2-5, with 11 positions matching TRBD2. This CDR3 region has 16 residues. In germline, CDR1 is SGHRS, CDR2 YFSETQ. With 5 bases clipped from V and 2 bases from J, the junction kept 8 bases outside the gene matches.

The J gene is TRBJ1-2, the V gene TRBV7-2; the D is unclear. The CDR3 contains 14 residues. The germline gives CDR1 SGHTA, CDR2 FQGNSA. V lost 1 base and J 10 bases, leaving 16 bases between the germline ends. The CDR3 nucleotides are TGTGCCAGCAGCTTAGATGTACGAGGACGGGACTACACCTTC. This translates into CASSLDVRGRDYTF. Using reference TRBV7-2 and TRBJ1-2 for the parts outside the CDR3, the full variable domain is GAGVSQSPSNKVTEKGKDVELRCDPISGHTALYWYRQSLGQGLEFLIYFQGNSAPDKSGLPSDRFSAERTGGSVSTLTIQRTQQEDSAVYLCASSLDVRGRDYTFGSGTRLTVV.

In its sample, this clone was seen a few times. This sequence joins TRBV4-3 and TRBJ2-1; 11 bases map to TRBD2. The CDR3 totals 15 residues. With V trimmed by 0 bases and J by 6 bases, 1 base remained unmatched. In germline, CDR1 is LGHNA, CDR2 YSLEER. The CDR3 DNA reads as TGCGCCAGCAGCCAAGATGGACTAGCGGGCAATGAGCAGTTCTTC. This gives the protein CASSQDGLAGNEQFF.

The chain uses TRBV5-1 and TRBJ2-2; 10 bases match TRBD2. The germline V gene has CDR1 SGHRS and CDR2 YFSETQ. The V and J ends lost 1 base and 1 base, in that order; junction bases with no gene match: 4. CDR3 length: 17 amino acids. The CDR3 loop reads CASSLLTSGMNTGELFF. The CDR3 region has the DNA TGCGCCAGCAGCTTGTTAACTAGCGGGATGAACACCGGGGAGCTGTTTTTT.

V usage is TRBV7-9 and J usage is TRBJ2-7; 10 bases align to TRBD2. Germline V gene sequence: CDR1 SEHNR, CDR2 FQNEAQ (reference sequence). CDR3 length: 13 amino acids. J lost 6 bases, V lost 7 bases, and 6 bases had no gene match. The CDR3 region is CASNWLAGVEQYF. CDR3 coding DNA: TGTGCCAGCAACTGGCTAGCGGGAGTCGAGCAGTACTTC.

This clone has just one count. The CDR3 DNA follows: TGTGCCATCAGTGAGTCGGGCGGGCGGGGGAACAATGAGCAGTTCTTC. The encoded protein is CAISESGGRGNNEQFF. This chain uses TRBV10-3 with TRBJ2-1; 7 bases agree with TRBD2. With 0 bases clipped from V and 5 bases from J, the junction kept 7 bases outside the gene matches. The CDR3 runs to 16 residues. CDR1 and CDR2 from the germline V gene are ENHRY and SYGVKD.

J is TRBJ2-7 and V is TRBV11-3, with TRBD2 matching 12 bases. CDR3 size: 16 residues. Per germline, CDR1 SGHNT and CDR2 YENEEA. The J segment lost 3 bases and the V segment lost 4 bases, leaving 7 bases of the junction unmatched. CDR3 sequence reads: CASSSEGLAGRYEQYF. CDR3 bases: TGTGCCAGCAGCTCAGAGGGACTAGCGGGCCGCTACGAGCAGTACTTC. Filled out from reference TRBV11-3 and TRBJ2-7, the complete variable domain reads EAGVVQSPRYKIIEKKQPVAFWCNPISGHNTLYWYLQNLGQGPELLIRYENEEAVDDSQLPKDRFSAERLKGVDSTLKIQPAELGDSAVYLCASSSEGLAGRYEQYFGPGTRLTVT.

This clone was detected only a few times. The V call is TRBV27, the J call TRBJ2-3; 8 nucleotides match TRBD2. The V gene end was trimmed by 3 bases and the J gene end by 7 bases; junction bases not matched to a gene: 9. The germline gives CDR1 MNHEY, CDR2 SMNVEV (reference sequence). The CDR3 loop spans 15 amino acids. The CDR3 spells CASSFEASGFNTQYF. DNA for the CDR3: TGTGCCAGCAGTTTTGAGGCTAGCGGGTTTAATACGCAGTATTTT.

V usage is TRBV6-1 and J usage is TRBJ2-7, with 7 bases lining up with TRBD2. Germline V gene sequence: CDR1 MNHNS, CDR2 SASEGT. The length of the CDR3 is 15 residues. With V trimmed by 8 bases and J by 2 bases, 12 bases remained unmatched. The chain's CDR3 is CASGRGGEAAYEQYF. DNA of the CDR3: TGTGCCAGCGGGAGGGGCGGGGAGGCAGCCTACGAGCAGTACTTC.

The gene calls are TRBV7-2 and TRBJ2-7; 8 positions match TRBD2. V lost 3 bases to trimming and J lost 3 bases; unmatched junction nucleotides: 1. Germline CDR1 reads SGHTA; CDR2 reads FQGNSA. This CDR3 comprises 13 residues. The CDR3 protein is CASSFRGGYEQYF. CDR3 bases: TGTGCCAGCAGCTTCCGGGGGGGCTACGAGCAGTACTTC.

This clone came up a few times. The chain is built from TRBV27 and TRBJ1-5; 7 bases line up with TRBD1. This CDR3 spans 13 amino acids. V was clipped by 3 bases and J by 5 bases; unmatched bases: 1. The germline gives CDR1 MNHEY, CDR2 SMNVEV (reference sequence). CDR3 nucleotide sequence: TGTGCCAGCAGTTTGCAGGGGGATCAGCCCCAGCATTTT. Its protein is CASSLQGDQPQHF.

The chain has TRBV7-3 and TRBJ2-2, with 10 nucleotides matching TRBD2. From germline, CDR1 is SGHTA and CDR2 FQGTGA. Trimming cost V 5 bases and J 5 bases; bases outside gene matches: 5. The CDR3 contains 15 residues. The CDR3 protein is CASSPGLAETGELFF. DNA for the CDR3: TGTGCCAGCAGCCCCGGACTAGCGGAGACCGGGGAGCTGTTTTTT.

The chain links TRBV7-2 to TRBJ1-5; TRBD1 matches at 7 bases. The CDR3 length is 13 residues. Germline loops: CDR1 SGHTA, CDR2 FQGNSA. Trimming removed 9 bases from V and 5 bases from J; junction bases left unmatched: 7. CDR3 protein: CASTKGAYQPQHF. CDR3 DNA sequence: TGTGCCAGTACTAAGGGGGCCTATCAGCCCCAGCATTTT.

The V call is TRBV4-3, the J call TRBJ2-2; TRBD2 aligns across 11 bases. Looked up from germline, CDR1 is LGHNA and CDR2 is YSLEER. The J segment lost 3 bases and the V segment lost 3 bases, leaving 6 bases of the junction unmatched. CDR3 size: 17 residues. The CDR3 coding sequence is TGCGCCAGCAGCCATGGGGGACTAGCGGATGACACCGGGGAGCTGTTTTTT. As protein: CASSHGGLADDTGELFF.

This clone occurred once. The rearrangement links TRBV15 to TRBJ2-1, with 7 bases aligning to TRBD2. Per germline, CDR1 LNHNV and CDR2 YYDKDF (reference sequence). The CDR3 is 17 amino acids. Unmatched junction bases numbered 10, after V lost 0 bases and J lost 5 bases. The CDR3: CATSRDRGSGHNNEQFF. The CDR3 nucleotides read TGTGCCACCAGCAGAGATCGGGGTAGCGGGCACAACAATGAGCAGTTCTTC.

This sequence joins TRBV16 and TRBJ1-1; possibly TRBD1 for D (6 bases). Deletions cut 4 bases from V and 3 bases from J, with 12 bases between. Germline assignment: CDR1 KGHSY and CDR2 FQNENV. This CDR3 is 14 amino acids long. The CDR3 coding sequence is TGTGCCAGCAGCCGCAGGGGTCGGGACACTGAAGCTTTCTTT. Translated, it gives CASSRRGRDTEAFF.